The clone carrying this TCR beta chain has ten or more counts. What it binds is not known. Researchers turned away patients with other autoimmune diseases, uncontrolled infections, pregnancy or lactation. Clinical symptoms and serum thyroxine were used for diagnosis; TRAb, thyroid ultrasound and orbital computed tomography were also relied on. The authors isolated PBMCs from about 10 ml of fresh peripheral blood. This sample was included in a study of Graves' ophthalmopathy and Graves' hyperthyroidism. Trimming stripped 2 bases from V and 4 bases from J, with 11 bases between. CDR1 is MNHEY, CDR2 SVGAGI, per germline. The CDR3 is 14 residues long. Study findings and constraints: The study's model predicted ophthalmopathy progression at roughly 64% sensitivity and 72% to 85% specificity.

For repertoire sequencing, the TCR beta CDR3 regions were amplified from RNA transcripts. Second-round multiplex PCR came after a first-round RT-PCR that employed HTBI primers. MiXCR, run by TCRdb on the multiplex PCR reads, gives a single entry per CDR3 protein. The sample comprises 300,000 to 500,000 distinct CDR3 sequences, 15% to 19% of which are singletons, and roughly 7% rests with the top ten. The sequencing input was peripheral blood. The chain uses TRBV6-5 and TRBJ2-5; D is ambiguous. This TCR came from a woman under 30 with stable Graves' hyperthyroidism. CDR3 sequence: CASSYLSFGETQYF. CDR3 nucleotides: TGTGCCAGCAGTTACCTGAGTTTCGGAGAGACCCAGTACTTC.